This T cell receptor (beta chain) was sequenced during a study of response to subunit inactivated influenza vaccine. This clonotype has a handful of counts. Germline CDR1 and CDR2: DFQATT and SNEGSKA (reference sequence). Trimming took 5 bases from V and 0 from J; bases not matched to a gene: 4. The CDR3 sequence is 14 residues long. One entry per CDR3 protein results from TCRdb running MiXCR on the RT-PCR reads. The table includes 430,000 or so distinct CDR3 sequences, 11% detected once. The chain is built from TRBV20-1 and TRBJ2-3; 8 nucleotides match TRBD2. The sample was PBMCs from blood, taken about 40 days after vaccination. This TCR was recovered from a man aged 45-65 years who received an inactivated influenza vaccine. This CDR3 reads CSAHGGGSTDTQYF. DNA of the CDR3: TGCAGTGCTCACGGGGGGGGAAGCACAGATACGCAGTATTTT.